This T cell receptor beta chain originates from a study of tumor and adjacent non-tumor tissue in lung cancer. A modified ARM-PCR protocol with three rounds of nested PCR amplified TCRbeta. In TCRdb, the multiplex PCR reads were re-called with MiXCR into one record per CDR3 protein. The table records about 70,000 distinct CDR3 sequences, more than 70% of them present only once. Worth noting for this clonotype: Because the CDR3 is missing its conserved closing phenylalanine or tryptophan, this is likely a read error.

V was pared by 1 base and J by 4 bases, with 2 bases of the junction left unmatched. The germline gives CDR1 ENHRY, CDR2 SYGVKD. This CDR3 spans 15 amino acids. This sample's RNA came from whole unsorted tissue. The specimen sequenced was lung tumor tissue. This TCR was sampled from a man between 60 and 75 years old with non-small cell lung cancer. The gene calls are TRBV10-3 and TRBJ2-3, with 10 bases matching TRBD2. The CDR3 reads CAISEWTSGADTQYS. The CDR3, as DNA: TGTGCCATCAGTGAGTGGACTAGCGGTGCAGATACGCAGTATTCT.